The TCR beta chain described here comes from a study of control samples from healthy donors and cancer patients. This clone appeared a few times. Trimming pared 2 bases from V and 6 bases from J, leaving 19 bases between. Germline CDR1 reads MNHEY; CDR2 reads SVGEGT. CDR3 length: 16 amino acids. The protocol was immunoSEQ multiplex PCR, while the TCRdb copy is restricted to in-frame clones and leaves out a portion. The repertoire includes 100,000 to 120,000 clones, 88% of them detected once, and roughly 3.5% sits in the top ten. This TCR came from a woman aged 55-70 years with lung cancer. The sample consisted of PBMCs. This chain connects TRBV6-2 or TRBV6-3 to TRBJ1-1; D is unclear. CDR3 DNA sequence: TGTGCCAGCAGTTACCCGATGACCAGGCTAGCCCCTGAAGCTTTCTTT. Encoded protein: CASSYPMTRLAPEAFF.